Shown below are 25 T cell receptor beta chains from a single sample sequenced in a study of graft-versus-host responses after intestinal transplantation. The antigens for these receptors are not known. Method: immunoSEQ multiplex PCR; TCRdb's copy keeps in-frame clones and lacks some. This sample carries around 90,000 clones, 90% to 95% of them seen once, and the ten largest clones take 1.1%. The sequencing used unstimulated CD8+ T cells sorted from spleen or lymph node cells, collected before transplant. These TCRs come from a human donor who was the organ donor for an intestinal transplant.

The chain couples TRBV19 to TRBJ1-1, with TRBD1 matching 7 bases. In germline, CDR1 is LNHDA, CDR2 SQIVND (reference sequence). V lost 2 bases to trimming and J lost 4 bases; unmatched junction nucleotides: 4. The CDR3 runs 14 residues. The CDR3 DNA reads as TGTGCCAGTAGTATAAGACAGGGCTCCACTGAAGCTTTCTTT. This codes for CASSIRQGSTEAFF.

CDR3 nucleotide sequence: TGTGCCAGCAGCGTTGTGCAGACCGGGGAGCTGTTTTTT. The encoded protein is CASSVVQTGELFF. J is TRBJ2-2 and V is TRBV9, with unresolved D. Germline assignment: CDR1 SGDLS and CDR2 YYNGEE. The CDR3 totals 13 residues. V lost 2 bases to trimming and J lost 5 bases, with 7 bases between them.

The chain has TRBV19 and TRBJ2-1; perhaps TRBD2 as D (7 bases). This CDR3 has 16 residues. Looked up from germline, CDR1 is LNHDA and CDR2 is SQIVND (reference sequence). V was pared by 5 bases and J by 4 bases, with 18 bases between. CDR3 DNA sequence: TGTGCCAGTAGTGAAGAGGGGGAGGGTGTGTACAATGAGCAGTTCTTC. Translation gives CASSEEGEGVYNEQFF.

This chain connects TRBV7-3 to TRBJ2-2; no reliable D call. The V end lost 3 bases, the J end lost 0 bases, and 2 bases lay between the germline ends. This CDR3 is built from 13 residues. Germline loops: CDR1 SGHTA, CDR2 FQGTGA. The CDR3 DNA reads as TGTGCCAGCAGCTTTACGAACACCGGGGAGCTGTTTTTT. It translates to CASSFTNTGELFF.

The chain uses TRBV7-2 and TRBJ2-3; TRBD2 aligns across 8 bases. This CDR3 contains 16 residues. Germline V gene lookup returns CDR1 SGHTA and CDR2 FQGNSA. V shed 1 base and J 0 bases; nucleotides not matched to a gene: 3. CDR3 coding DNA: TGTGCCAGCAGCTTAGGGGCTAGCGGGAGCACAGATACGCAGTATTTT. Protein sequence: CASSLGASGSTDTQYF.

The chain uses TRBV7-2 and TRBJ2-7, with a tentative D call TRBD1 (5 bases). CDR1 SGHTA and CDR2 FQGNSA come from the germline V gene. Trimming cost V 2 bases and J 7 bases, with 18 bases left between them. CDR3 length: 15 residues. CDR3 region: CASSLRSDIIGEQYF. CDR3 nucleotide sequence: TGTGCCAGCAGCTTACGGTCGGACATTATAGGAGAGCAGTACTTC.

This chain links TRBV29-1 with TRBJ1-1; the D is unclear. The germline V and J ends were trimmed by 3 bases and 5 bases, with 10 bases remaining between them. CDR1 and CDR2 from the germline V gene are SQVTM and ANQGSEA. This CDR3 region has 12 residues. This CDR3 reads CSVDRRVTEAFF. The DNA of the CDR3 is TGCAGCGTTGACAGGCGGGTAACTGAAGCTTTCTTT.

CDR3: CASSGQGTGEQYF. In nucleotides, the CDR3 is TGTGCCAGTAGTGGGCAGGGAACAGGCGAGCAGTACTTC. The chain recombines TRBV19 with TRBJ2-7, with D perhaps matching TRBD1 (5 bases). The germline CDR1 and CDR2 sequences are LNHDA and SQIVND (reference sequence). V was shortened by 5 bases and J by 6 bases, with 14 bases between the two germline ends. CDR3 length: 13 amino acids.

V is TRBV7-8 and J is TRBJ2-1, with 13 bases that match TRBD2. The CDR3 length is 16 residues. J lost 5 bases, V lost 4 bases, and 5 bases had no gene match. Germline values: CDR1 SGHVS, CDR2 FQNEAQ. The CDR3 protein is CASSYRLAGGHNEQFF. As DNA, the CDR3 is TGTGCCAGCAGCTATAGACTAGCGGGAGGACACAATGAGCAGTTCTTC.

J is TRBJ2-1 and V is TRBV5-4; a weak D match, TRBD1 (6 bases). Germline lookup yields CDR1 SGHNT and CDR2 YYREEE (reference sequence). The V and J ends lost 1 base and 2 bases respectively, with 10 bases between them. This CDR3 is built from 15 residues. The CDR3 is CASSLPRTAYNEQFF. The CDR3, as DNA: TGTGCCAGCAGCTTGCCGCGGACAGCCTACAATGAGCAGTTCTTC.

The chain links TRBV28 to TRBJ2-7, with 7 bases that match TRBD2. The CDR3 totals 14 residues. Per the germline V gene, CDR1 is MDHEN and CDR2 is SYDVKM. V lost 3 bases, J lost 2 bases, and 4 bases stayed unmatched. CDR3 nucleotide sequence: TGTGCCAGCAGTTTCCGCGGGAGAACCTACGAGCAGTACTTC. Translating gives CASSFRGRTYEQYF. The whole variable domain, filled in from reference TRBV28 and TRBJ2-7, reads DVKVTQSSRYLVKRTGEKVFLECVQDMDHENMFWYRQDPGLGLRLIYFSYDVKMKEKGDIPEGYSVSREKKERFSLILESASTNQTSMYLCASSFRGRTYEQYFGPGTRLTVT.

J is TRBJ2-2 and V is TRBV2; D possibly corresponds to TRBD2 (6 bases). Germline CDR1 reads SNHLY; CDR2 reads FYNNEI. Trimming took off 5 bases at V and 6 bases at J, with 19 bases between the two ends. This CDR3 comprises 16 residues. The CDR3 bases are TGTGCCAGCAGTACCCGACACGGGACTCTTTCCGGGGAGCTGTTTTTT. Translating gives CASSTRHGTLSGELFF.

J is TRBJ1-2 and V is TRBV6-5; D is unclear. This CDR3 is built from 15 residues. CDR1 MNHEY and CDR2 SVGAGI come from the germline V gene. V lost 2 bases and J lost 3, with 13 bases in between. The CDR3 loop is CASSYGQHGYYGYTF. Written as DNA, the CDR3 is TGTGCCAGCAGTTACGGGCAACACGGATACTATGGCTACACCTTC.

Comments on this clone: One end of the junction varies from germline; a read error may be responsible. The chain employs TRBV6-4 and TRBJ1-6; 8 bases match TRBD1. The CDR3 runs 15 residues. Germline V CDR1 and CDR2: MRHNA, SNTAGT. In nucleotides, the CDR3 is TGTGCCAGCAGGGACTCGGACAGGGAGGGTTCACCCCTCCACTTT. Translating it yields CASRDSDREGSPLHF.

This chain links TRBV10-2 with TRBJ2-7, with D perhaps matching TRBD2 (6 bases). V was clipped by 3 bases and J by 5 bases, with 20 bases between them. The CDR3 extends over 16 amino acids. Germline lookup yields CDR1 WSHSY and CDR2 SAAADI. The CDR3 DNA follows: TGCGCCAGCAGTGACTGGGGGTGGGGGGTGCGGAACGAGCAGTACTTC. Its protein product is CASSDWGWGVRNEQYF.

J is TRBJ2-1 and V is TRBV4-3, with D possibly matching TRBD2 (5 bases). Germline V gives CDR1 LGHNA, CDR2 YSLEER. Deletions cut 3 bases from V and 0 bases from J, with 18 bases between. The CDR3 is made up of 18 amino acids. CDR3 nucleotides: TGCGCCAGCAGCCAGGAACTTGTTAGCGCAAGCTCCTACAATGAGCAGTTCTTC. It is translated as CASSQELVSASSYNEQFF.

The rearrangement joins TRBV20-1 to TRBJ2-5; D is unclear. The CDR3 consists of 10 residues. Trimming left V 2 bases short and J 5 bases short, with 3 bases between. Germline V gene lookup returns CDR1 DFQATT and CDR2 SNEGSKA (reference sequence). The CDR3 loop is CSARQETQYF. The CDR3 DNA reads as TGCAGTGCTAGACAGGAGACCCAGTACTTC.

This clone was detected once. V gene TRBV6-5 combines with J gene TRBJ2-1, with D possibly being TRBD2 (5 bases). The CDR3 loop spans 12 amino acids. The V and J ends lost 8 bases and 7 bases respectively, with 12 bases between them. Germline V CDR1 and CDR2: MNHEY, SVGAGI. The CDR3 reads CASGLAWNEQFF. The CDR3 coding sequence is TGTGCCAGCGGCCTAGCCTGGAATGAGCAGTTCTTC.

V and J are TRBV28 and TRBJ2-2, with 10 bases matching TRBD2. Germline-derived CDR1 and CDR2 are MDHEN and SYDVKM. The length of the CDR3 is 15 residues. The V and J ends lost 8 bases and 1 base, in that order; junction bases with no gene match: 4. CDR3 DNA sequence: TGTGCCAGCGCACTAGCGGGGATGAACACCGGGGAGCTGTTTTTT. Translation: CASALAGMNTGELFF. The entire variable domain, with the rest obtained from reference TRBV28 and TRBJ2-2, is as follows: DVKVTQSSRYLVKRTGEKVFLECVQDMDHENMFWYRQDPGLGLRLIYFSYDVKMKEKGDIPEGYSVSREKKERFSLILESASTNQTSMYLCASALAGMNTGELFFGEGSRLTVL.

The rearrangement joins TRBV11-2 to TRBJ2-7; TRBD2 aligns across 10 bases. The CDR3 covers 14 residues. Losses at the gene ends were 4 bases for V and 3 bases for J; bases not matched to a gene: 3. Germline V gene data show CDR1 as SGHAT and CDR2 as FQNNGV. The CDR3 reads CASSSASGGYEQYF. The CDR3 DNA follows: TGTGCCAGCAGCTCGGCTAGCGGGGGCTACGAGCAGTACTTC.

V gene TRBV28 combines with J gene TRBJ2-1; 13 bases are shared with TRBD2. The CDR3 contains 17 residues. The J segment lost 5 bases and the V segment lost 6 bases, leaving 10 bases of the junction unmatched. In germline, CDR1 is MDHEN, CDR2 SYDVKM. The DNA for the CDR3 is TGTGCCAGCAGCTTCTGGACTAGCGGGGGTTTAGACAATGAGCAGTTCTTC. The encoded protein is CASSFWTSGGLDNEQFF.

Here the CDR3 reads CASSTGLTGVGQETQYF. As DNA, the CDR3 is TGTGCCAGCAGTACCGGACTAACAGGGGTAGGCCAAGAGACCCAGTACTTC. The rearrangement joins TRBV27 to TRBJ2-5; TRBD1 is a possible D gene (7 bases). Trimming removed 5 bases at V and 1 base at J, with 20 bases between. Germline lookup yields CDR1 MNHEY and CDR2 SMNVEV (reference sequence). There are 17 residues in the CDR3.

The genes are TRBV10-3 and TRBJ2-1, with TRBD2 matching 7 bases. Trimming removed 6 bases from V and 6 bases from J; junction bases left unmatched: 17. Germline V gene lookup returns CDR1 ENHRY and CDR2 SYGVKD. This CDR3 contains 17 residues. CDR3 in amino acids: CAIRGDFGGRKGNEQFF. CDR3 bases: TGTGCCATCAGGGGGGATTTCGGCGGGAGAAAGGGCAATGAGCAGTTCTTC.

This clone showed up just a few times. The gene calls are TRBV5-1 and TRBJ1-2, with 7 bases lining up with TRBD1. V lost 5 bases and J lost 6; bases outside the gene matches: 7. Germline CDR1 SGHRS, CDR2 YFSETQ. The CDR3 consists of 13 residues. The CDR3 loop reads CASRHRDSNGYTF. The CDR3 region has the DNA TGCGCCAGCAGACACCGGGACAGTAATGGCTACACCTTC.

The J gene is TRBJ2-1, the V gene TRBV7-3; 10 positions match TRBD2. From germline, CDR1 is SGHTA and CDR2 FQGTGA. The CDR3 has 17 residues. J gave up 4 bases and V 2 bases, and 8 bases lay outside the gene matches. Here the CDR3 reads CASSLLVRTSGYNEQFF. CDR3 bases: TGTGCCAGCAGCTTATTGGTACGGACTAGCGGTTACAATGAGCAGTTCTTC.